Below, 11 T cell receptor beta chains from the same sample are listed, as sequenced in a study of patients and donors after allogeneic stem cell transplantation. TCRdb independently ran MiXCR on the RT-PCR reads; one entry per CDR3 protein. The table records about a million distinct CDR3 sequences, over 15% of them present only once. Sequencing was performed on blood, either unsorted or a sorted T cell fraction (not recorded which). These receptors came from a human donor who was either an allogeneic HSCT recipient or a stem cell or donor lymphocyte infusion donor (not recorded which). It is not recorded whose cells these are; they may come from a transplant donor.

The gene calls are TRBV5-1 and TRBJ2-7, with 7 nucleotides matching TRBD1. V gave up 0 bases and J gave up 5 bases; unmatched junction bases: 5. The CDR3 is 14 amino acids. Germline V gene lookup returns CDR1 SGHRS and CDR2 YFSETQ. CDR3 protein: CASSLGQGGDEQYF. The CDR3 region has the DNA TGCGCCAGCAGCTTGGGACAGGGCGGCGACGAGCAGTACTTC.

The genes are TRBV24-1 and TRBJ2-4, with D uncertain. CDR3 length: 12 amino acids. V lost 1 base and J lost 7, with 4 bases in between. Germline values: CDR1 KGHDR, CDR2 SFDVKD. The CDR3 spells CATSDFGNIQYF. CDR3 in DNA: TGTGCCACCAGTGATTTTGGGAACATTCAGTACTTC.

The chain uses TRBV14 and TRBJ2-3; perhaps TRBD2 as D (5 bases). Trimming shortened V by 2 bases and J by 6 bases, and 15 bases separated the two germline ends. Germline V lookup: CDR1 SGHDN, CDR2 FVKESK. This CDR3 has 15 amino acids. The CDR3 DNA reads TGTGCCAGCAGCCAAAGCGGACGAAAGAGGGATACGCAGTATTTT. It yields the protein CASSQSGRKRDTQYF.

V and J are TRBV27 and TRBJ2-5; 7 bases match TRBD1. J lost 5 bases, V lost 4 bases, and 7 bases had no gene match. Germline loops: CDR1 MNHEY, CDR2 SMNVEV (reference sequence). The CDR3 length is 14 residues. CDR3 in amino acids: CASSSPGQKETQYF. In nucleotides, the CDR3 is TGTGCCAGCAGTTCCCCGGGACAGAAGGAGACCCAGTACTTC.

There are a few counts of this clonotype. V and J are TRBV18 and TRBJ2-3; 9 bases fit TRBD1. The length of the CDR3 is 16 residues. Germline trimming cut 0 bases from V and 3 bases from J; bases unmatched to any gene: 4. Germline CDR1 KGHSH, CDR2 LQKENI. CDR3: CASSPPWDRVTDTQYF. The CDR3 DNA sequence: TGTGCCAGCTCACCACCCTGGGACAGGGTAACAGATACGCAGTATTTT. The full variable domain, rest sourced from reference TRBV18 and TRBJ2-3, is NAGVMQNPRHLVRRRGQEARLRCSPMKGHSHVYWYRQLPEEGLKFMVYLQKENIIDESGMPKERFSAEFPKEGPSILRIQQVVRGDSAAYFCASSPPWDRVTDTQYFGPGTRLTVL.

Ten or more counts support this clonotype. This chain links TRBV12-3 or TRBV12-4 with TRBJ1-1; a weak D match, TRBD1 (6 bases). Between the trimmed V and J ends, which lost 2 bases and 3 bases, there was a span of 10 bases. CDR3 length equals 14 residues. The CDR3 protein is CASSLSPGDTEAFF. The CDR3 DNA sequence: TGTGCCAGCAGTTTATCCCCAGGGGACACTGAAGCTTTCTTT.

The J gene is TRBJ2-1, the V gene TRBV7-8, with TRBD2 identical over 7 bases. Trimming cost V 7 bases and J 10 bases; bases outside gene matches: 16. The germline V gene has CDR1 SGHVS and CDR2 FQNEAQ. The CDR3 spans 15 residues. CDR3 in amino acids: CASKPAGVVRMEQFF. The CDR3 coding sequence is TGTGCCAGCAAACCGGCGGGGGTGGTGAGGATGGAGCAGTTCTTC.

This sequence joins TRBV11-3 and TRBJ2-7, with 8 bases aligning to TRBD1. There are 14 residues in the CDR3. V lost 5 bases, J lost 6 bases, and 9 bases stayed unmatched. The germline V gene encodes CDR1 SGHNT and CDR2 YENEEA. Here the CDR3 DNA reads TGTGCCAGCAGCCCAGGACAGGGTTGGTTCGAGCAGTACTTC. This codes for CASSPGQGWFEQYF.

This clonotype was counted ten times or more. The CDR3 nucleotides read TGTGCCAGCAGGGGGACAGGGGACACCGGGGAGCTGTTTTTT. Its translation is CASRGTGDTGELFF. This sequence joins TRBV6-1 and TRBJ2-2; 10 nucleotides agree with TRBD1. Germline assignment: CDR1 MNHNS and CDR2 SASEGT. With V trimmed by 6 bases and J by 3 bases, 1 base remained unmatched. The CDR3 contains 14 residues.

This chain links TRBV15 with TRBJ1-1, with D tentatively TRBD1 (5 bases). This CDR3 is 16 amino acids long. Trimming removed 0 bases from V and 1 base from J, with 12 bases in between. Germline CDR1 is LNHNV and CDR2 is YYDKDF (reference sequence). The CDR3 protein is CATSRDHGRANTEAFF. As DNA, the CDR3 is TGTGCCACCAGCAGAGATCATGGCAGGGCGAACACTGAAGCTTTCTTT.

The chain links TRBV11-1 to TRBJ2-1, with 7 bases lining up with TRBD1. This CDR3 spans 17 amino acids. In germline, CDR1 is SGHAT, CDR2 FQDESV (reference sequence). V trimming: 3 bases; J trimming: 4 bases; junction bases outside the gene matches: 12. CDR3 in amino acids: CASSFPRDSGRYNEQFF. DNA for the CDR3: TGTGCCAGCAGCTTCCCCCGGGACAGTGGGCGATACAATGAGCAGTTCTTC.